This T cell receptor beta chain was obtained from a study of T cell responses to AZD1222 COVID-19 vaccine. The wider study: Doses given second, at about 4 or about 12 weeks, were pooled.

With regard to this clone: The antigen is not known.

Profiled with immunoSEQ multiplex PCR; TCRdb holds only in-frame clones, not every one. Of about 63,000 clones listed, about 85% are singletons. Germline assignment: CDR1 LGHDT and CDR2 YNNKEL (reference sequence). After removal of 2 bases from V and 6 bases from J, the junction contained 4 bases not matched to a gene. This CDR3 is 15 amino acids long. Study-wide results and limits: A rise in Spike-specific TCR breadth and depth followed two AZD1222 doses. Close to half of spike-specific TCRs reportedly recognize unmutated variant regions.

This sequence was found in an adult in good health. The chain employs TRBV3-1 (or the pseudogene TRBV3-2) and TRBJ1-6, with 7 bases lining up with TRBD1. Sequencing was performed on peripheral blood, taken on day 0 of AZD1222 vaccination. Here the CDR3 DNA reads TGTGCCAGCAGCCAAATAAGGGACAGTAATTCACCCCTCCACTTT. Protein: CASSQIRDSNSPLHF.